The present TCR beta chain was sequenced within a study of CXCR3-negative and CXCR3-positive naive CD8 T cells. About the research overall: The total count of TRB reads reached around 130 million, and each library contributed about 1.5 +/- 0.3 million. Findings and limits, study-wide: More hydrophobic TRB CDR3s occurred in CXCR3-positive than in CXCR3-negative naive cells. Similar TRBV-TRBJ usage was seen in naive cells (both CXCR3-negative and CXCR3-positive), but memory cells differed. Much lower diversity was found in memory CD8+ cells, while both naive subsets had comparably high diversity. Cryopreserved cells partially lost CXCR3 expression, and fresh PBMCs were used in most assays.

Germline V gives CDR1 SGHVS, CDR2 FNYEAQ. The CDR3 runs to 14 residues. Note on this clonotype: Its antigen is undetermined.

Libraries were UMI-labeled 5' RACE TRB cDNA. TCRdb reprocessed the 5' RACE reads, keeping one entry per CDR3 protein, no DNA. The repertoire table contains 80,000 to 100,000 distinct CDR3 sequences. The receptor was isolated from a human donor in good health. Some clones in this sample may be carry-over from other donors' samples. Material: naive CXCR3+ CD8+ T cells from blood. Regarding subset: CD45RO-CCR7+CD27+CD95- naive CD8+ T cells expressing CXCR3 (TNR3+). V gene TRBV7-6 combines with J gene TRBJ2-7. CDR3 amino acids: CASSLLASPYEQYF.